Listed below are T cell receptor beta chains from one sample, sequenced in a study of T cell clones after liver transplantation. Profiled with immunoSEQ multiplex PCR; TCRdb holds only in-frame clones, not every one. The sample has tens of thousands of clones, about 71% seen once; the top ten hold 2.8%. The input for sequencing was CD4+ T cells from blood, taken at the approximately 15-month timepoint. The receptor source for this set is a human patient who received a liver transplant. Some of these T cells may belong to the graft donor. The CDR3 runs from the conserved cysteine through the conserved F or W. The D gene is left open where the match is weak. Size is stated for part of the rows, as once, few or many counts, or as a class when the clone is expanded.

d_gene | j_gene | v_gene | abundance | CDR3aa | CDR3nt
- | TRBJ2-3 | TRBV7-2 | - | CASSGSSQGGRTQYF | TGTGCCAGCAGCGGGTCCTCCCAGGGGGGTAGGACGCAGTATTTT
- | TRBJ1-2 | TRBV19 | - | CASSIDGIYGYTF | TGTGCCAGTAGTATTGACGGGATCTATGGCTACACCTTC
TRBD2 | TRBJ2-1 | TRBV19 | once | CASSIVAGVLNEQFF | TGTGCCAGTAGTATCGTAGCGGGGGTTCTCAATGAGCAGTTCTTC
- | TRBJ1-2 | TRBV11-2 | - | CASSLRGSGDGYTF | TGTGCCAGCAGCTTAAGGGGCTCAGGGGATGGCTACACCTTC
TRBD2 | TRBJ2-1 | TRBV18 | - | CASSPQGGLAADEQFF | TGTGCCAGCTCACCTCAGGGGGGACTAGCAGCAGATGAGCAGTTCTTC
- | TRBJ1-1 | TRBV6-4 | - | CASSDRQDTEAFF | TGTGCCAGCAGTGACCGACAGGACACTGAAGCTTTCTTT
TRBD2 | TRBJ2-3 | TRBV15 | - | CATSRSGLGSTDTQYF | TGTGCCACCAGCAGATCCGGACTAGGGAGCACAGATACGCAGTATTTT
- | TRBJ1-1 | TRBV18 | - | CASSPVRDTEAFF | TGTGCCAGCTCACCGGTCAGGGACACTGAAGCTTTCTTT
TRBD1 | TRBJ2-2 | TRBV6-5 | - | CASSRDSASGELFF | TGTGCCAGCAGCCGGGACAGTGCTAGCGGGGAGCTGTTTTTT
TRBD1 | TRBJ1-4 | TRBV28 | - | CASIGTGHEKLFF | TGTGCCAGCATTGGGACAGGGCATGAAAAACTGTTTTTT
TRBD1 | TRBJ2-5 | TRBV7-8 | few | CASKKGTGSQETQYF | TGTGCCAGCAAGAAAGGGACAGGGAGCCAAGAGACCCAGTACTTC
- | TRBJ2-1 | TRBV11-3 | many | CASSSGANEQFF | TGTGCCAGCAGCTCAGGCGCCAATGAGCAGTTCTTC
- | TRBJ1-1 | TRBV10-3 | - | CAISGGTGAEAFF | TGTGCCATCAGTGGTGGAACTGGGGCTGAAGCTTTCTTT